The TCR beta chain described here comes from a study of shared clonotypes between healthy human individuals. In the case of this clone: Its specificity is not known.

Naive CD45RA+ and memory CD45RA-negative subsets were split from CD4+ cells. Study-level findings and limits: Only blood underwent sampling, and tissue repertoires likely differ. An anticipated effect of sequencing depth on clonotype sharing among donors was recognized.

Method: immunoSEQ multiplex PCR; TCRdb's copy keeps in-frame clones and lacks some. The sample yields over a million clones, approximately 98% seen once. The trim removed 2 bases at V and 4 bases at J, leaving 4 bases unmatched. CDR1 is SGHRS, CDR2 YFSETQ, per germline. The CDR3 runs 15 residues. The genes are TRBV5-1 and TRBJ2-3, with TRBD2 identical over 10 bases. Sequencing used naive CD4+ T cells sorted from blood. Subset described: CD45RA+ positively selected. The TCR originated in a man in his thirties or forties in good health. The CDR3 protein is CASSFLAGAPDTQYF. CDR3 sequence (DNA): TGCGCCAGCAGCTTTCTAGCGGGAGCTCCAGATACGCAGTATTTT.